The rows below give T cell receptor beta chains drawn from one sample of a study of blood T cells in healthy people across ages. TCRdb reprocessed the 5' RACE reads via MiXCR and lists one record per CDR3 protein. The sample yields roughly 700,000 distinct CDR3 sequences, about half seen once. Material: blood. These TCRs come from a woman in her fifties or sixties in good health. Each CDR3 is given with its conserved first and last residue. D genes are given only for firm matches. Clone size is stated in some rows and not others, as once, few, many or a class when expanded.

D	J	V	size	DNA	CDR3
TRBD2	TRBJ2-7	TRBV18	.	TGTGCCAGCTCGCCCCTCGGGGGAGGGTACGAGCAGTACTTC	CASSPLGGGYEQYF
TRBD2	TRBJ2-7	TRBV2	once	TGTGCCAGCAGCGGTCCGGGACTAGCGGGAGCCGAGCAGTACTTC	CASSGPGLAGAEQYF
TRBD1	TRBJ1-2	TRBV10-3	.	TGTGCCATGGGGGACAGCAAGCCGGGTGCCTACACCTTC	CAMGDSKPGAYTF
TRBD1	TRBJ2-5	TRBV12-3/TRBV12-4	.	TGTGCCAGCAGTTTGACAACAGGGGGCGTAGAGACCCAGTACTTC	CASSLTTGGVETQYF
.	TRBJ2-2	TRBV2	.	TGTGCCAGCAGTGAAGGGGCGACTGGGGCGGGGGAGCTGTTTTTT	CASSEGATGAGELFF
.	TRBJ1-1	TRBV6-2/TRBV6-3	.	TGTGCCAGCAGTTTTCTGGGGTCTGAAGCTTTCTTT	CASSFLGSEAFF
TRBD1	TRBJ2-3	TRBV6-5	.	TGTGCCAGCAGTTACTCGACGTCAGGGGGTTGGCAGTATTTT	CASSYSTSGGWQYF
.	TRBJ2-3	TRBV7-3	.	TGTGCCAGCAGCCAAACCACGCGGACGAGCACAGATACGCAGTATTTT	CASSQTTRTSTDTQYF
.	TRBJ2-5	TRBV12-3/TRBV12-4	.	TGTGCCAGCAGTTTATCGCACAGTTCTCAAACAGAGACCCAGTACTTC	CASSLSHSSQTETQYF
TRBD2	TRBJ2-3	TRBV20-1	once	TGCAGTGCGGAGCGGGGAGGAGATACGCAGTATTTT	CSAERGGDTQYF
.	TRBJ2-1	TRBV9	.	TGTGCCAGCAGCGGAGGGGGATACAATGAGCAGTTCTTC	CASSGGGYNEQFF
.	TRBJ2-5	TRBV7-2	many	TGTGCCAGCAGCTTCGGACAGCAAGAGACCCAGTACTTC	CASSFGQQETQYF
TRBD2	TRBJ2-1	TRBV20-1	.	TGCAGTGCTCTTACCAGCGGCGGGAGCTCCTACAATGAGCAGTTCTTC	CSALTSGGSSYNEQFF
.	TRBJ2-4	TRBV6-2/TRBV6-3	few	TGTGCCAGCAGGGGGAGAAAGGGAGCCAAAAACATTCAGTACTTC	CASRGRKGAKNIQYF
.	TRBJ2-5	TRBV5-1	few	TGCGCCAGCAGCCAGGGACCGAAAGAGACCCAGTACTTC	CASSQGPKETQYF
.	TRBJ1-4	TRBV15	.	TGTGCCACCAGCAGAGATAGGTTTCAGGGTCGGAGTGCGACTAATGAAAAACTGTTTTTT	CATSRDRFQGRSATNEKLFF
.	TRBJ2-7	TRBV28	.	TGTGCCAGCAGTTCCCGGGGGCGGGAGTTTTACGAGCAGTACTTC	CASSSRGREFYEQYF
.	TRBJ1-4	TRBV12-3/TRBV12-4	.	TGTGCCAGCAGTTTATTACAGGGTGGCGAAAAACTGTTTTTT	CASSLLQGGEKLFF
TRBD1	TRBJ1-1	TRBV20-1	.	TGCAGTGCACCAAGACAGGGGGACACTGAAGCTTTCTTT	CSAPRQGDTEAFF
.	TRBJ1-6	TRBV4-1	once	TGCGCCAGCAGCCGGGGTCTTGACGATAATTCACCCCTCCACTTT	CASSRGLDDNSPLHF
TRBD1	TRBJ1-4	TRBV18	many	TGTGCCAGCTCGGTCCGGGACAGAGTAACTAATGAAAAACTGTTTTTT	CASSVRDRVTNEKLFF
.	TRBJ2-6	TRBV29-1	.	TGCAGCGTTGAAGTGGGGAGTAGGGCCGGCGTCCTGACTTTC	CSVEVGSRAGVLTF
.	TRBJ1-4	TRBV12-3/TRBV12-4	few	TGTGCCAGCAGTTTAGCGCGAACCGGGATACAAAAACTGTTTTTT	CASSLARTGIQKLFF
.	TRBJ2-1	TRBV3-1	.	TGTGCCAGCAGCCACTGGACCCAATTCAATGAGCAGTTCTTC	CASSHWTQFNEQFF
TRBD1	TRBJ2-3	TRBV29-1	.	TGCAGCGTTCAGGGGGCCGGAGATACGCAGTATTTT	CSVQGAGDTQYF
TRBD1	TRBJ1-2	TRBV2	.	TGTGCCAGCACGACAGGGACCTATGGCTACACCTTC	CASTTGTYGYTF